Presented here are 28 T cell receptor beta chains from one specimen sequenced in a study of T cells in localized non-small cell lung cancer. The protocol was immunoSEQ multiplex PCR, while the TCRdb copy is restricted to in-frame clones and leaves out a portion. In the table there are over 10,000 clones, 70% to 90% of which are singletons. The sample consisted of peripheral blood, taken before any cancer treatment. These receptors all stem from a male donor at least 60 years old with stage I lung adenocarcinoma.

V is TRBV6-6 and J is TRBJ1-2; D not certain. The CDR3 is 15 residues long. Germline loops: CDR1 MNHNY, CDR2 SVGAGI (reference sequence). V dropped 1 base and J dropped 0 bases, with 9 bases sitting between them. CDR3 sequence: CASSYLDGANYGYTF. The CDR3 nucleotides read TGTGCCAGCAGTTACTTGGACGGAGCTAACTATGGCTACACCTTC.

CDR3 bases: TGCGCCAGCAGCCAAGAGGGGGCAGGGAAGAAGGAGCAGTACTTC. Translating gives CASSQEGAGKKEQYF. The chain employs TRBV4-3 and TRBJ2-7; maybe TRBD1 (6 bases). Trimming took 0 bases from V and 7 from J, leaving 16 bases between them. CDR3 size: 15 residues. Germline assignment: CDR1 LGHNA and CDR2 YSLEER.

Regarding this clone: The same CDR3 is also encoded by other DNA sequences in this sample. The rearrangement joins TRBV6-5 to TRBJ2-1; D call uncertain. Germline CDR1 is MNHEY and CDR2 is SVGAGI. CDR3 length equals 12 residues. V was cut by 0 bases and J by 8 bases, with 5 bases left in between. The CDR3 DNA follows: TGTGCCAGCAGTTACTCTGGCCATGAGCAGTTCTTC. Amino acids: CASSYSGHEQFF.

The rearrangement joins TRBV30 to TRBJ1-6; D ambiguous. This CDR3 spans 14 amino acids. The V gene lost 3 bases and the J gene lost 0 bases, with 6 bases spanning the gap. In germline, CDR1 is GTSNPN, CDR2 SVGIG (reference sequence). This CDR3 is CAWRQLSYNSPLHF. CDR3 bases: TGTGCCTGGAGACAACTCTCCTATAATTCACCCCTCCACTTT. The full variable domain, in which reference TRBV30 and TRBJ1-6 provide the parts outside the CDR3, is SQTIHQWPATLVQPVGSPLSLECTVEGTSNPNLYWYRQAAGRGLQLLFYSVGIGQISSEVPQNLSASRPQDRQFILSSKKLLLSDSGFYLCAWRQLSYNSPLHFGNGTRLTVT.

This clone came up a few times. This rearrangement joins TRBV27 to TRBJ2-5, with D perhaps TRBD2 (6 bases). Deletions cut 2 bases from V and 7 bases from J, with 11 bases between. CDR3 length: 13 amino acids. Germline V CDR1 and CDR2: MNHEY, SMNVEV (reference sequence). The CDR3 loop is CASSLTQAGTQYF. The CDR3 DNA follows: TGTGCCAGCAGTTTAACTCAAGCGGGGACCCAGTACTTC.

Only one count was recorded for this clone. CDR3 in amino acids: CASSLGSGAKAFF. DNA for the CDR3: TGTGCCAGCAGCTTGGGGTCGGGAGCCAAAGCTTTCTTT. V and J are TRBV7-9 and TRBJ1-1; D uncertain. This CDR3 contains 13 residues. CDR1 is SEHNR, CDR2 FQNEAQ, per germline (reference sequence). V lost 3 bases and J 9 bases, leaving 14 bases between the germline ends.

This clone has just a few counts. This chain joins TRBV5-4 and TRBJ1-6, with D unresolved. Germline loops: CDR1 SGHNT, CDR2 YYREEE (reference sequence). There are 15 residues in the CDR3. V dropped 0 bases and J dropped 4 bases, with 8 bases sitting between them. CDR3 protein: CASSLEGSYNSPLHF. CDR3 bases: TGTGCCAGCAGCTTGGAGGGCAGTTATAATTCACCCCTCCACTTT.

The chain carries TRBV4-3 and TRBJ2-1, with 7 bases identical to TRBD2. In germline, CDR1 is LGHNA, CDR2 YSLEER. Germline trimming cut 5 bases from V and 3 bases from J; bases unmatched to any gene: 10. CDR3 length: 16 residues. The CDR3 loop is CASSGLGERGYNEQFF. CDR3 bases: TGCGCCAGCAGCGGGCTTGGGGAGCGGGGCTACAATGAGCAGTTCTTC.

The J gene is TRBJ1-2, the V gene TRBV18, with a possible D match to TRBD1 (6 bases). V was clipped by 3 bases and J by 8 bases, with 13 bases between them. The length of the CDR3 is 13 residues. Germline values: CDR1 KGHSH, CDR2 LQKENI. The CDR3 coding sequence is TGTGCCAGCTCACCTACGGGGGGCTACGGCTACACCTTC. Residues: CASSPTGGYGYTF.

The V gene is TRBV5-1, the J gene TRBJ2-7; weak D call: TRBD2 (5 bases). Trimming left V 5 bases short and J 12 bases short, with 21 bases between. The CDR3 consists of 13 residues. Germline V gives CDR1 SGHRS, CDR2 YFSETQ. DNA for the CDR3: TGCGCCAGCAGTTTGAGGGAGACGGTTGTCAGGTACTTC. This translates into CASSLRETVVRYF. The full variable domain, completed using reference TRBV5-1 and TRBJ2-7, is KAGVTQTPRYLIKTRGQQVTLSCSPISGHRSVSWYQQTPGQGLQFLFEYFSETQRNKGNFPGRFSGRQFSNSRSEMNVSTLELGDSALYLCASSLRETVVRYFGPGTRLTVT.

The rearrangement links TRBV10-1 to TRBJ1-5; tentative D call: TRBD1 (6 bases). The CDR3 runs 14 residues. V gave up 9 bases and J gave up 5 bases, with 17 bases separating them. Germline loops: CDR1 WNHNN, CDR2 SYGVQD (reference sequence). CDR3 sequence: CARIRDNSHQPQHF. In nucleotides, the CDR3 is TGCGCCAGGATTCGGGACAACAGCCATCAGCCCCAGCATTTT.

The V call is TRBV7-2, the J call TRBJ2-5; maybe TRBD1 (5 bases). V dropped 3 bases and J dropped 3 bases, with 11 bases sitting between them. This CDR3 is 14 amino acids long. Germline CDR1 reads SGHTA; CDR2 reads FQGNSA. The CDR3 reads CASSLQGSKETQYF. The CDR3 coding sequence is TGTGCCAGCAGCTTGCAGGGATCGAAAGAGACCCAGTACTTC.

This clone appeared once. The chain uses TRBV19 and TRBJ2-5; possible D gene TRBD2, 6 bases. The CDR3 is 15 amino acids. Germline V gene sequence: CDR1 LNHDA, CDR2 SQIVND (reference sequence). Deletions cut 5 bases from V and 5 bases from J, with 18 bases between. The CDR3 here is CASSLRGPGVETQYF. CDR3 in DNA: TGTGCCAGTAGTTTACGAGGTCCGGGGGTGGAGACCCAGTACTTC. Drawing the rest from reference TRBV19 and TRBJ2-5, the complete variable domain is DGGITQSPKYLFRKEGQNVTLSCEQNLNHDAMYWYRQDPGQGLRLIYYSQIVNDFQKGDIAEGYSVSREKKESFPLTVTSAQKNPTAFYLCASSLRGPGVETQYFGPGTRLLVL.

V usage is TRBV27 and J usage is TRBJ2-1; D is undetermined. This CDR3 has 13 residues. The ends were cut back, 5 bases at V and 10 bases at J, with 15 bases in the middle. Germline loops: CDR1 MNHEY, CDR2 SMNVEV (reference sequence). The CDR3 DNA sequence: TGTGCCAGCAGTCCATACCCAAAATGGGAGCAGTTCTTC. Its protein is CASSPYPKWEQFF.

The rearrangement uses TRBV10-3 and TRBJ1-2, with D uncertain. Deletions cut 0 bases from V and 8 bases from J, with 7 bases between. Germline loops: CDR1 ENHRY, CDR2 SYGVKD. The CDR3 is 12 residues long. In nucleotides, the CDR3 is TGTGCCATCAGTGAGTCAACTGTGGGCTACACCTTC. Its protein is CAISESTVGYTF.

Comments on this clone: Other DNA sequences in the same sample also yield this CDR3. The chain uses TRBV10-2 and TRBJ1-1, with 9 bases lining up with TRBD1. Germline V gives CDR1 WSHSY, CDR2 SAAADI. Unmatched junction bases numbered 1, after V lost 4 bases and J lost 1 base. The CDR3 extends over 14 amino acids. CDR3 amino acids: CASSGQGGNTEAFF. The CDR3 nucleotides are TGCGCCAGCAGTGGACAGGGGGGGAACACTGAAGCTTTCTTT.

V usage is TRBV29-1 and J usage is TRBJ2-7; maybe TRBD2 (6 bases). The CDR3 has 15 residues. Per germline, CDR1 SQVTM and CDR2 ANQGSEA. V was trimmed by 1 base and J by 4 bases, leaving 17 bases between them. The CDR3 region is CSVEGSEGSTYEQYF. DNA for the CDR3: TGCAGCGTTGAAGGGTCGGAGGGGTCAACGTACGAGCAGTACTTC.

This chain joins TRBV10-3 and TRBJ1-5; 8 nucleotides agree with TRBD1. The CDR3 is 14 amino acids. Trimming took 6 bases from V and 4 from J; bases not matched to a gene: 5. From germline, CDR1 is ENHRY and CDR2 SYGVKD. DNA of the CDR3: TGTGCCATCAGATCCGGGACAGGAAATCAGCCCCAGCATTTT. Encoded protein: CAIRSGTGNQPQHF.

V usage is TRBV2 and J usage is TRBJ1-1; 8 bases align to TRBD1. Germline CDR1 SNHLY, CDR2 FYNNEI. This CDR3 is built from 16 residues. Losses at the gene ends were 4 bases for V and 0 bases for J; bases not matched to a gene: 7. Written as DNA, the CDR3 is TGTGCCAGCAGTGGGCGGGACAGGCGACTGAACACTGAAGCTTTCTTT. This gives the protein CASSGRDRRLNTEAFF.

This clone was observed a few times. This chain links TRBV5-1 with TRBJ2-7; 8 nucleotides line up with TRBD1. The CDR3 loop spans 15 amino acids. CDR1 is SGHRS and CDR2 is YFSETQ in the germline V gene. Losses at the gene ends were 5 bases for V and 5 bases for J; bases not matched to a gene: 12. The CDR3 DNA is TGCGCCAGCAGACCAGCCGACAGGGGTGCTGACGAGCAGTACTTC. This codes for CASRPADRGADEQYF.

V gene TRBV9 combines with J gene TRBJ1-1; D is perhaps TRBD1 (6 bases). This CDR3 comprises 15 residues. Germline V lookup: CDR1 SGDLS, CDR2 YYNGEE. V was pared by 5 bases and J by 1 base, with 15 bases between. CDR3 amino acids: CASRVGGAQNTEAFF. CDR3 coding DNA: TGTGCCAGCAGAGTTGGGGGGGCGCAGAACACTGAAGCTTTCTTT.

A few counts support this clone. CDR3 amino acids: CATQLGTNTGELFF. CDR3 bases: TGTGCCACCCAATTGGGTACTAACACCGGGGAGCTGTTTTTT. The rearrangement joins TRBV6-4 to TRBJ2-2, with unresolved D. CDR3 length equals 14 residues. Trimming took off 10 bases at V and 2 bases at J, with 14 bases between the two ends. Germline V gene lookup returns CDR1 MRHNA and CDR2 SNTAGT.

This chain uses TRBV28 with TRBJ2-5, with 10 bases that match TRBD1. The CDR3 length is 16 residues. The germline CDR1 and CDR2 sequences are MDHEN and SYDVKM. V dropped 3 bases and J dropped 5; count of bases not matched to a gene: 9. CDR3 in DNA: TGTGCCAGCAGTTTCTTAGAGACAGGGGGCTATGAGACCCAGTACTTC. Translating it yields CASSFLETGGYETQYF.

This chain connects TRBV4-1 to TRBJ2-3; 15 positions match TRBD2. The CDR3 consists of 17 residues. Germline assignment: CDR1 MGHRA and CDR2 YSYEKL. V gave up 0 bases and J gave up 6 bases; unmatched junction bases: 4. DNA for the CDR3: TGCGCCAGCAGCCAAGATCCGGGGACTAGCGGGGGGGATACGCAGTATTTT. Its translation is CASSQDPGTSGGDTQYF.

This chain joins TRBV9 and TRBJ2-1, with 9 bases lining up with TRBD1. Germline V CDR1 and CDR2: SGDLS, YYNGEE. Germline trimming cut 3 bases from V and 7 bases from J; bases unmatched to any gene: 5. The CDR3 totals 14 residues. CDR3: CASSARDRVNEQFF. For the CDR3, the DNA is TGTGCCAGCAGCGCCCGGGACAGGGTGAATGAGCAGTTCTTC.

This chain uses TRBV5-5 with TRBJ2-2; D is ambiguous. The CDR3 extends over 15 amino acids. Germline V gene lookup returns CDR1 SGHKS and CDR2 YYEKEE (reference sequence). V shed 0 bases and J shed 0 bases, with 6 bases lying between them. As DNA, the CDR3 is TGTGCCAGCAGCTTGGGCAGGACGAACACCGGGGAGCTGTTTTTT. It specifies CASSLGRTNTGELFF.

This clone was detected only a few times. In DNA form, the CDR3 reads TGTGCAAGTCGCTTCCCGACCCTGCTCGGCTATGGCTACACCTTC. Its protein is CASRFPTLLGYGYTF. This chain connects TRBV12-2 to TRBJ1-2. TRBV12-2 is labeled a pseudogene. This CDR3 comprises 15 residues.

The rearrangement joins TRBV25-1 to TRBJ2-4, with TRBD1 as a possible D gene (6 bases). Trimming pared 6 bases from V and 0 bases from J, leaving 12 bases between. The CDR3 sequence is 15 residues long. CDR1 and CDR2 (germline): MGHDK, SYGVNS. CDR3 residues: CASSLQGSAKNIQYF. CDR3 coding DNA: TGTGCCAGCAGCTTACAGGGTTCAGCCAAAAACATTCAGTACTTC. The full variable domain, completed using reference TRBV25-1 and TRBJ2-4, is EADIYQTPRYLVIGTGKKITLECSQTMGHDKMYWYQQDPGMELHLIHYSYGVNSTEKGDLSSESTVSRIRTEHFPLTLESARPSHTSQYLCASSLQGSAKNIQYFGAGTRLSVL.